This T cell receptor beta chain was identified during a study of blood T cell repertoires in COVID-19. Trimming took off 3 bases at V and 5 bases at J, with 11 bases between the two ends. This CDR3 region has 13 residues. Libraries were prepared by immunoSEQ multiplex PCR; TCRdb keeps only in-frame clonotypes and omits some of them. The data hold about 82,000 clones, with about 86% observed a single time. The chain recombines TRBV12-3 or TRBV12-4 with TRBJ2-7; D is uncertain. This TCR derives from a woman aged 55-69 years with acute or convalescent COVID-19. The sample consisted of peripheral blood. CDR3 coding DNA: TGTGCCAGCAGTTTGGGTGGCGGAAACGAGCAGTACTTC. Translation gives CASSLGGGNEQYF.